Listed below are T cell receptor beta chains from one sample, sequenced in a study of blood T cell repertoires in COVID-19. TCRdb keeps only in-frame clones here, not all; method: immunoSEQ multiplex PCR. Seen here are about 180,000 clones, roughly 83% observed once, and the top ten hold about 7%. The sequencing sample was made of peripheral blood. Source of these receptors: a woman between 40 and 50 years old with COVID-19, enrolled during active disease. CDR3s leave out the opening cysteine and the closing phenylalanine or tryptophan. The order of the fields is D gene, V gene, J gene, CDR3 protein. A D gene is named only where the DNA matches it firmly.

d_call: TRBD1; v_call: TRBV18; j_call: TRBJ2-7; cdr3_aa: ASSRLDRDEQY
d_call: NA; v_call: TRBV5-5; j_call: TRBJ1-2; cdr3_aa: ASSWRSDYGYT
d_call: TRBD1; v_call: TRBV5-1; j_call: TRBJ2-7; cdr3_aa: ASSLEAGGYYEQY
d_call: TRBD2; v_call: TRBV7-6; j_call: TRBJ2-1; cdr3_aa: ASSLTSGRAANEQF
d_call: TRBD1; v_call: TRBV19; j_call: TRBJ1-1; cdr3_aa: ASSPTGQGVAEAF
d_call: NA; v_call: TRBV11-1; j_call: TRBJ2-1; cdr3_aa: ASSLALGDNEQF
d_call: NA; v_call: TRBV12-3/TRBV12-4; j_call: TRBJ1-1; cdr3_aa: ASIDRLETEAF
d_call: NA; v_call: TRBV10-3; j_call: TRBJ2-5; cdr3_aa: AISELGGETQY
d_call: NA; v_call: TRBV12-3/TRBV12-4; j_call: TRBJ1-5; cdr3_aa: ATMTGGAQH
d_call: TRBD1; v_call: TRBV5-5; j_call: TRBJ2-7; cdr3_aa: ASSLGPDRVPYEQY
d_call: TRBD2; v_call: TRBV10-2; j_call: TRBJ2-1; cdr3_aa: ASRGPSGKMF
d_call: NA; v_call: TRBV5-1; j_call: TRBJ2-7; cdr3_aa: ASSPLTEDEQY
d_call: TRBD1; v_call: TRBV12-3/TRBV12-4; j_call: TRBJ1-1; cdr3_aa: ASNRQGNTEAF
d_call: NA; v_call: TRBV4-1; j_call: TRBJ1-1; cdr3_aa: ASSQDRVLAGATEAF
d_call: NA; v_call: TRBV4-1; j_call: TRBJ2-2; cdr3_aa: ASSLQGSDTGELF
d_call: NA; v_call: TRBV10-1; j_call: TRBJ2-3; cdr3_aa: ASSTSADTQY
d_call: TRBD1; v_call: TRBV25-1; j_call: TRBJ1-5; cdr3_aa: ASSGGQGASNQPQH
d_call: NA; v_call: TRBV11-2; j_call: TRBJ1-4; cdr3_aa: ASSLFQLEEKLF
d_call: TRBD1; v_call: TRBV5-4; j_call: TRBJ1-1; cdr3_aa: ASSFRQGDFTEAF
d_call: NA; v_call: TRBV28; j_call: TRBJ1-2; cdr3_aa: ASNQGRVGQGYT
d_call: NA; v_call: TRBV19; j_call: TRBJ1-1; cdr3_aa: ASSLTGTPRAF
d_call: TRBD1; v_call: TRBV6-5; j_call: TRBJ1-5; cdr3_aa: ASRWDSVSNQPQH